The 24 T cell receptor beta chains below were found in one sample sequenced in a study of type 1 and type 2 diabetes patients. The PCR template was genomic DNA. Amplification of the beta chain CDR3 used 30 forward and 13 reverse multiplex primers. TCRdb re-analysed the multiplex PCR reads in MiXCR, keeping a single row per CDR3 protein. Among around 300,000 distinct CDR3 sequences, around 47% were seen once, and the ten largest hold around 13%. The material sequenced was peripheral blood mononuclear cells (PBMCs). These receptors originate from a man younger than 35 with type 2 diabetes.

The rearrangement uses TRBV30 and TRBJ1-6; 7 bases map to TRBD1. Trimming at V came to 3 bases and at J to 6 bases, leaving 8 bases not matched to a gene. The CDR3 is 15 amino acids. CDR1 is GTSNPN, CDR2 SVGIG, per germline (reference sequence). The CDR3 DNA reads TGTGCCTGGAGGGGGGACAGCATTCTTAATTCACCCCTCCACTTT. It specifies CAWRGDSILNSPLHF.

The chain links TRBV20-1 to TRBJ2-1, with 7 nucleotides matching TRBD1. The CDR3 has 12 residues. With V trimmed by 5 bases and J by 7 bases, 5 bases remained unmatched. CDR1 and CDR2 (germline): DFQATT, SNEGSKA (reference sequence). CDR3 sequence (DNA): TGCAGTGCTTCAGGGGGATCTAATGAGCAGTTCTTC. This translates into CSASGGSNEQFF.

This clonotype appeared once. This chain joins TRBV19 and TRBJ2-1, with 12 bases matching TRBD2. This CDR3 has 16 residues. CDR1 and CDR2 (germline): LNHDA, SQIVND (reference sequence). With V trimmed by 6 bases and J by 4 bases, 7 bases remained unmatched. The CDR3 loop reads CASSGLAGQGYNEQFF. The DNA of the CDR3 is TGTGCCAGTAGCGGACTAGCGGGACAGGGGTACAATGAGCAGTTCTTC.

This clonotype was observed a handful of times. The V and J genes are TRBV27 and TRBJ2-1; TRBD1 agrees at 7 bases. The V segment lost 3 bases and the J segment 7 bases; nucleotides outside the gene matches: 15. Germline lookup yields CDR1 MNHEY and CDR2 SMNVEV (reference sequence). This CDR3 spans 17 amino acids. CDR3: CASSFSVTGEPLNEQFF. The CDR3, as DNA: TGTGCCAGCAGTTTTTCGGTTACAGGGGAGCCCTTAAATGAGCAGTTCTTC.

This clonotype was seen a handful of times. This rearrangement joins TRBV18 to TRBJ1-6; no definite D call. CDR1 and CDR2 from the germline V gene are KGHSH and LQKENI. Between the trimmed V and J ends, which lost 3 bases and 8 bases, there was a span of 11 bases. This CDR3 spans 14 amino acids. The DNA for the CDR3 is TGTGCCAGCTCACCGGCCCGGGTGGATTCACCCCTCCACTTT. It yields the protein CASSPARVDSPLHF.

The V and J genes are TRBV10-3 and TRBJ2-3, with D possibly TRBD2 on 6 matching bases. The germline V gene encodes CDR1 ENHRY and CDR2 SYGVKD. The V end was cut by 3 bases, the J end by 2 bases, with 9 bases between. The CDR3 covers 14 residues. CDR3 nucleotide sequence: TGTGCCATCAGTGACGGGAGTTTCACAGATACGCAGTATTTT. Its translation is CAISDGSFTDTQYF.

This clonotype has just a few counts. DNA of the CDR3: TGTGCCAGCGCTGGGGGGCAGGTGAACACTGAAGCTTTCTTT. It specifies CASAGGQVNTEAFF. The V call is TRBV6-1, the J call TRBJ1-1; D is perhaps TRBD1 (6 bases). V lost 8 bases and J 0 bases, leaving 13 bases between the germline ends. Germline V lookup: CDR1 MNHNS, CDR2 SASEGT. The CDR3 runs to 14 residues.

This rearrangement joins TRBV5-5 to TRBJ2-7; 7 positions match TRBD2. V gave up 0 bases and J gave up 6 bases; unmatched junction bases: 6. CDR3 length: 14 amino acids. CDR1 and CDR2 (germline): SGHKS, YYEKEE (reference sequence). The CDR3 DNA is TGTGCCAGCAGCTTGGAGGCGGGAGCAGTCGAGCAGTACTTC. This codes for CASSLEAGAVEQYF.

The chain is built from TRBV2 and TRBJ1-3, with 8 nucleotides matching TRBD1. V was pared by 8 bases and J by 0 bases, with 6 bases of the junction left unmatched. Germline V CDR1 and CDR2: SNHLY, FYNNEI. This CDR3 has 15 residues. CDR3 sequence (DNA): TGTGCCAGCGCGCGGGACAGGAGCTCTGGAAACACCATATATTTT. Protein: CASARDRSSGNTIYF.

The chain links TRBV28 to TRBJ1-1; possible D gene TRBD1, 5 bases. V lost 6 bases and J 6 bases, leaving 8 bases between the germline ends. CDR3 size: 11 residues. CDR1 is MDHEN and CDR2 is SYDVKM in the germline V gene. CDR3 nucleotide sequence: TGTGCCAGCAGGGGGCGACCTGAAGCTTTCTTT. It translates to CASRGRPEAFF.

The chain carries TRBV30 and TRBJ2-6; D gene ambiguous. This CDR3 has 17 residues. Germline V gene data show CDR1 as GTSNPN and CDR2 as SVGIG (reference sequence). Deletions cut 2 bases from V and 0 bases from J, with 14 bases between. Written as DNA, the CDR3 is TGTGCCTGGAGTCGGCATGGTCGGGCCTCTGGGGCCAACGTCCTGACTTTC. Translating gives CAWSRHGRASGANVLTF.

V and J are TRBV6-5 and TRBJ1-4, with D possibly TRBD1 on 5 matching bases. The CDR3 is 12 amino acids. Germline V gene lookup returns CDR1 MNHEY and CDR2 SVGAGI. Trimming shortened V by 5 bases and J by 10 bases, and 11 bases separated the two germline ends. This chain's CDR3 is CASSRSQGKLFF. CDR3 nucleotides: TGTGCCAGCAGTAGATCGCAGGGAAAACTGTTTTTT.

The chain couples TRBV19 to TRBJ1-6, with D unclear. The V gene's germline CDR1 is LNHDA and CDR2 SQIVND (reference sequence). The length of the CDR3 is 14 residues. V dropped 3 bases and J dropped 7 bases, with 10 bases sitting between them. CDR3 region: CASSIGRGNSPLHF. The CDR3 region has the DNA TGTGCCAGTAGTATCGGGAGAGGGAATTCACCCCTCCACTTT.

This clonotype was found once. The gene calls are TRBV7-2 and TRBJ2-6; 7 nucleotides line up with TRBD1. Per germline, CDR1 SGHTA and CDR2 FQGNSA. The CDR3 extends over 22 amino acids. J lost 2 bases, V lost 1 base, and 20 bases had no gene match. The CDR3 sequence: CASSLVGAQLRQGLTGANVLTF. The CDR3 coding sequence is TGTGCCAGCAGCTTAGTCGGCGCTCAACTTAGACAGGGTTTAACTGGGGCCAACGTCCTGACTTTC.

The rearrangement joins TRBV6-2 or TRBV6-3 to TRBJ2-4; TRBD1 matches 7 bases. Germline CDR1 and CDR2: MNHEY and SVGEGT. V was pared by 2 bases and J by 3 bases, with 4 bases of the junction left unmatched. The CDR3 is made up of 15 amino acids. The CDR3 region is CASSYNRDSKNIQYF. The CDR3 nucleotides are TGTGCCAGCAGTTACAACCGGGACAGCAAAAACATTCAGTACTTC.

The chain couples TRBV12-3 or TRBV12-4 to TRBJ2-5, with D unclear. V was cut by 6 bases and J by 0 bases, with 17 bases left in between. This CDR3 has 16 amino acids. Here the CDR3 DNA reads TGTGCCAGCAGGTCAAGGCCATTTGGTAACCAAGAGACCCAGTACTTC. Translation gives CASRSRPFGNQETQYF.

The rearrangement uses TRBV6-2 or TRBV6-3 and TRBJ1-5, with 10 bases matching TRBD1. The CDR3 contains 15 residues. V trimming: 5 bases; J trimming: 9 bases; junction bases outside the gene matches: 10. Germline CDR1 and CDR2: MNHEY and SVGEGT. As DNA, the CDR3 is TGTGCCAGCAGTCGAGAGGGACAGGGGAAGGGGCCCCAGCATTTT. This sequence encodes CASSREGQGKGPQHF.

J is TRBJ2-1 and V is TRBV19, with TRBD2 matching 8 bases. The CDR3 consists of 15 residues. Trimming at V came to 6 bases and at J to 6 bases, leaving 10 bases not matched to a gene. Germline-derived CDR1 and CDR2 are LNHDA and SQIVND (reference sequence). The CDR3 loop reads CASSVSGSNGNEQFF. For the CDR3, the DNA is TGTGCCAGTAGCGTAAGCGGGAGTAATGGCAATGAGCAGTTCTTC.

The chain combines TRBV7-9 with TRBJ2-5; D may be TRBD2 (6 bases). Trimming left V 1 base short and J 2 bases short, with 8 bases between. The CDR3 totals 14 residues. Per germline, CDR1 SEHNR and CDR2 FQNEAQ (reference sequence). For the CDR3, the DNA is TGTGCCAGCAGCTTAGTAGGGACTCAAGAGACCCAGTACTTC. This gives the protein CASSLVGTQETQYF.

CDR3 nucleotide sequence: TGTGCCAGCAGTTTATATCGGGGAACTTCCTACGAGCAGTACTTC. Its protein is CASSLYRGTSYEQYF. The chain employs TRBV28 and TRBJ2-7, with a weak D call TRBD2 (5 bases). Germline assignment: CDR1 MDHEN and CDR2 SYDVKM. The V gene lost 1 base and the J gene lost 1 base, with 11 bases spanning the gap. The CDR3 is 15 residues long.

The chain links TRBV13 to TRBJ1-3; weak D call: TRBD1 (5 bases). Trimming stripped 6 bases from V and 8 bases from J, with 11 bases between. Looked up from germline, CDR1 is PRHDT and CDR2 is FYEKMQ (reference sequence). The CDR3 contains 12 residues. CDR3 sequence: CASSKGPDTIYF. The CDR3 DNA reads TGTGCCAGCAGTAAGGGGCCGGACACCATATATTTT. The full variable domain, with the rest looked up from reference TRBV13 and TRBJ1-3, is AAGVIQSPRHLIKEKRETATLKCYPIPRHDTVYWYQQGPGQDPQFLISFYEKMQSDKGSIPDRFSAQQFSDYHSELNMSSLELGDSALYFCASSKGPDTIYFGEGSWLTVV.

The V call is TRBV2, the J call TRBJ2-7, with no clear D. In germline, CDR1 is SNHLY, CDR2 FYNNEI. This CDR3 is 15 amino acids long. V gave up 3 bases and J gave up 0 bases, with 12 bases separating them. CDR3 loop: CASSEGFLLSYEQYF. CDR3 coding DNA: TGTGCCAGCAGTGAGGGTTTCCTCCTCTCCTACGAGCAGTACTTC.

The sample holds a few counts of this clonotype. CDR3 amino acids: CASGRFQGGYGYTF. The CDR3 DNA reads TGTGCTAGTGGGAGGTTCCAGGGTGGTTATGGCTACACCTTC. V usage is TRBV12-5 and J usage is TRBJ1-2; D possibly corresponds to TRBD1 (5 bases). CDR1 is LGHNT, CDR2 FRNRAP, per germline. V lost 6 bases, J lost 5 bases, and 16 bases lay in between. CDR3 length: 14 residues.

The chain carries TRBV19 and TRBJ1-1; D is perhaps TRBD1 (6 bases). The CDR3 is 14 amino acids. Trimming cost V 7 bases and J 5 bases, with 17 bases left between them. Germline values: CDR1 LNHDA, CDR2 SQIVND (reference sequence). CDR3 loop: CASTPGGGLTEAFF. CDR3 bases: TGTGCCAGTACCCCAGGCGGGGGGCTAACTGAAGCTTTCTTT.